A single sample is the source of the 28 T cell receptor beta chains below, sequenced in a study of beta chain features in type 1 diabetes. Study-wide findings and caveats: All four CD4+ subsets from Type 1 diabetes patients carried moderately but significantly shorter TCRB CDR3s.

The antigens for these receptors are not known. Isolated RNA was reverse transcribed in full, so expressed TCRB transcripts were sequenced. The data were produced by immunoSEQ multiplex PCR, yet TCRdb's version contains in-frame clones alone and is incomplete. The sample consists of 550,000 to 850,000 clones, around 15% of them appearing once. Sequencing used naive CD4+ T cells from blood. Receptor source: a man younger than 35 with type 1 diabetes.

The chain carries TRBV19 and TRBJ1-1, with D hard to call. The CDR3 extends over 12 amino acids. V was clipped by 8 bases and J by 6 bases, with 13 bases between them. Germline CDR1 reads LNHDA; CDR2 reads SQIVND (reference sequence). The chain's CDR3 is CASRGRWAEAFF. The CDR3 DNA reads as TGTGCCAGTCGTGGGAGATGGGCTGAAGCTTTCTTT.

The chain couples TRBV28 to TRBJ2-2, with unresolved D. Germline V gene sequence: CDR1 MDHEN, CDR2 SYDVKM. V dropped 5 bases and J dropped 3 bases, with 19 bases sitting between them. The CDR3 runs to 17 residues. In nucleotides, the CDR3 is TGTGCCAGCAGTCATCGCTCATTTGAGGTGTACACCGGGGAGCTGTTTTTT. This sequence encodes CASSHRSFEVYTGELFF.

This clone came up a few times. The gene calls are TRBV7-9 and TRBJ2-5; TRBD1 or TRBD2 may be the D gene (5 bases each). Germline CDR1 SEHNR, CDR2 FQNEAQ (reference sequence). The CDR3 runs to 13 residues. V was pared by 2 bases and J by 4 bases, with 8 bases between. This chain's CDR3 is CASSLRGVETQYF. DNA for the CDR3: TGTGCCAGCAGCTTACGAGGGGTAGAGACCCAGTACTTC.

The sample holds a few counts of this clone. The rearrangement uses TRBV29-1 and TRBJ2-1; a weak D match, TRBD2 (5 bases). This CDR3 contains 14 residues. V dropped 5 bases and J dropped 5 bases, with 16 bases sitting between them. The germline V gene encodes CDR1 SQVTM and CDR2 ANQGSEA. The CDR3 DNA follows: TGCAGCGTTCGGACTCCTTTTTCCCACAATGAGCAGTTCTTC. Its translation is CSVRTPFSHNEQFF.

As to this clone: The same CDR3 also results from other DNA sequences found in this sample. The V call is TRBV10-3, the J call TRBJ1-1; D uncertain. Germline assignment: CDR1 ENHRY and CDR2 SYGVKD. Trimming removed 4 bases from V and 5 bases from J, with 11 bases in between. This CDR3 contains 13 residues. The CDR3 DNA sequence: TGTGCCATCAGTGTCCAAGGAGATACTGAAGCTTTCTTT. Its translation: CAISVQGDTEAFF.

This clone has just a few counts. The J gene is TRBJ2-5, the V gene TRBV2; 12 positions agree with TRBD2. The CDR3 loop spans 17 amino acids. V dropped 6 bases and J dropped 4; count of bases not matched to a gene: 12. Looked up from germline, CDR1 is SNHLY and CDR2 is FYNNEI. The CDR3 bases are TGTGCCAGCAGGCGGGCGCTAGCGGGGGGGCCAGGAGAGACCCAGTACTTC. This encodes CASRRALAGGPGETQYF.

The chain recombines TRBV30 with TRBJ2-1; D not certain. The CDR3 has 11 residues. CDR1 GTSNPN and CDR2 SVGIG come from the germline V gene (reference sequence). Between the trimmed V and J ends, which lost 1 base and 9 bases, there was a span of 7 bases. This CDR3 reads CAWSAAVEQFF. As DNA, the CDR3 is TGTGCCTGGAGTGCAGCTGTTGAGCAGTTCTTC.

The CDR3 region has the DNA TGTGCCTGGAGAGGACCCGGGGTAGATGGCTACACCTTC. Protein product: CAWRGPGVDGYTF. This rearrangement joins TRBV30 to TRBJ1-2; the D is unclear. CDR1 is GTSNPN, CDR2 SVGIG, per germline (reference sequence). The CDR3 has 13 residues. The ends were cut back, 3 bases at V and 6 bases at J, with 14 bases in the middle.

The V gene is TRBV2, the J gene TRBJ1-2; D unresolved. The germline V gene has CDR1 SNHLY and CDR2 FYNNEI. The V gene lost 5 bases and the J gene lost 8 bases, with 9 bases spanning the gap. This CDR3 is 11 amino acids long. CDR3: CASSFSSGYTF. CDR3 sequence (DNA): TGTGCCAGCAGTTTCTCGAGCGGCTACACCTTC.

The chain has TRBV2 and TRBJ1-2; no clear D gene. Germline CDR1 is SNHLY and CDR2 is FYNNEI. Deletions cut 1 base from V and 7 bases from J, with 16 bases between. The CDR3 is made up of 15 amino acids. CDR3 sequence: CASSEEFTAVAGYTF. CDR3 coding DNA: TGTGCCAGCAGTGAAGAGTTTACGGCAGTAGCTGGCTACACCTTC.

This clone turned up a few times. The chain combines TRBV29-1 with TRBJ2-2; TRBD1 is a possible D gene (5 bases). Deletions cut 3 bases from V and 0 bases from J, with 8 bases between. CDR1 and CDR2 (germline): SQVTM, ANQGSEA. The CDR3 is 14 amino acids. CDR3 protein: CSVDAGTNTGELFF. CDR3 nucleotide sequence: TGCAGCGTTGACGCAGGGACGAACACCGGGGAGCTGTTTTTT.

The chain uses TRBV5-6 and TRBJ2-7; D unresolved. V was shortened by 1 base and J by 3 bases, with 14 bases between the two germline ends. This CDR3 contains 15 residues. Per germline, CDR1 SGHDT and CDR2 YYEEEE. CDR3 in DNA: TGTGCCAGCAGCTTGAGGGTCCGTATATTCTACGAGCAGTACTTC. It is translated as CASSLRVRIFYEQYF.

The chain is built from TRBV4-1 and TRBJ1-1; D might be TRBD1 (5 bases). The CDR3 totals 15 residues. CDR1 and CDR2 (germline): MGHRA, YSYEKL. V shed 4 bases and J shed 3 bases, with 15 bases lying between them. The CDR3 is CASSRQGRVDTEAFF. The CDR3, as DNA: TGCGCCAGCAGCCGGCAGGGAAGGGTAGACACTGAAGCTTTCTTT.

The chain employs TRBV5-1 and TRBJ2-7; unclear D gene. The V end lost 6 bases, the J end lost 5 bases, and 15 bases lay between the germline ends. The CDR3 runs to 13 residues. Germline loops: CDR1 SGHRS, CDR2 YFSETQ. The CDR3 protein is CASTPNSYNEQYF. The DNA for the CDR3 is TGCGCCAGCACCCCCAACAGCTATAACGAGCAGTACTTC.

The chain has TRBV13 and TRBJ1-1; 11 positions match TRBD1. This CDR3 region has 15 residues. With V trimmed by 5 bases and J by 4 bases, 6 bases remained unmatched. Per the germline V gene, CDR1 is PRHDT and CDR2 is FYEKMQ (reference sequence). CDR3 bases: TGTGCCAGCAGCCGAGGCGGGACAGGGGGCACTGAAGCTTTCTTT. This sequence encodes CASSRGGTGGTEAFF.

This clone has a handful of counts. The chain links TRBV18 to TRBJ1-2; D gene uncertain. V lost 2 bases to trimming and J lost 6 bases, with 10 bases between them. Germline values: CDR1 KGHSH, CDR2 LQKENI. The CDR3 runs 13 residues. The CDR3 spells CASSPYNDDGYTF. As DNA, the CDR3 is TGTGCCAGCTCACCATATAACGATGATGGCTACACCTTC.

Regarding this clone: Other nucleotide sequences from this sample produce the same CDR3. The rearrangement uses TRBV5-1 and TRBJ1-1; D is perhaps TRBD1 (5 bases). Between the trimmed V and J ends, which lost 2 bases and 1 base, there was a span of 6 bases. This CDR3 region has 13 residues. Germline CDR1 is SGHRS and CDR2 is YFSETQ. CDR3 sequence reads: CASSLGENTEAFF. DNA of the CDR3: TGCGCCAGCAGCTTAGGGGAGAACACTGAAGCTTTCTTT.

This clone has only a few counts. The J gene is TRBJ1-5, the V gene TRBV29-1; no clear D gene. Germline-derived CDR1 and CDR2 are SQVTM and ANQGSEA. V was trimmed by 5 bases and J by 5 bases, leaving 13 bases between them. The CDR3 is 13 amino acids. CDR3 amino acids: CSVILQHDQPQHF. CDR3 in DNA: TGCAGCGTTATTCTCCAGCATGATCAGCCCCAGCATTTT.

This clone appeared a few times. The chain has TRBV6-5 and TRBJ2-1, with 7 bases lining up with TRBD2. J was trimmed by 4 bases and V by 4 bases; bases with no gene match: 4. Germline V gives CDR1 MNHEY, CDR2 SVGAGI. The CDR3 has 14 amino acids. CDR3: CASSSGGTYNEQFF. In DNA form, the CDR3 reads TGTGCCAGCAGTTCGGGAGGAACGTACAATGAGCAGTTCTTC.

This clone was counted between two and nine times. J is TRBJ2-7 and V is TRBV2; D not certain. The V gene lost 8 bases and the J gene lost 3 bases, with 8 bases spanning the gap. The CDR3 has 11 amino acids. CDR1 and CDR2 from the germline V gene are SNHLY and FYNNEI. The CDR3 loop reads CASGRVYEQYF. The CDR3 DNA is TGTGCCAGCGGCCGGGTCTACGAGCAGTACTTC.

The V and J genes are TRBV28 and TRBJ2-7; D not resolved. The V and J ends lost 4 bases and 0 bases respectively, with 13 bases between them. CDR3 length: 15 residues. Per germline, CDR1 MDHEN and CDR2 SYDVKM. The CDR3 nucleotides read TGTGCCAGCAGTTCCCCGAGTCAGGCCTCCTACGAGCAGTACTTC. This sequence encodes CASSSPSQASYEQYF.

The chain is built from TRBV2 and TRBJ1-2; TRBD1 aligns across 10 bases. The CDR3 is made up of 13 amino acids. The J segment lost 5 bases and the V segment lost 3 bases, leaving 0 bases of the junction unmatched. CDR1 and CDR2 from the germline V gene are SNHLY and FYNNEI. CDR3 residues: CASSEGQGYGYTF. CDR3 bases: TGTGCCAGCAGTGAGGGACAGGGGTATGGCTACACCTTC.

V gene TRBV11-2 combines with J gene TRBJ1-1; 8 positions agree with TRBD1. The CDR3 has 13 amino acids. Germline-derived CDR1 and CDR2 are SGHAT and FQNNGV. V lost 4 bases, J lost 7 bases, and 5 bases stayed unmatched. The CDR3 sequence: CASSSGQGLEAFF. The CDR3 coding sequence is TGTGCCAGCAGCTCCGGACAGGGCCTTGAAGCTTTCTTT.

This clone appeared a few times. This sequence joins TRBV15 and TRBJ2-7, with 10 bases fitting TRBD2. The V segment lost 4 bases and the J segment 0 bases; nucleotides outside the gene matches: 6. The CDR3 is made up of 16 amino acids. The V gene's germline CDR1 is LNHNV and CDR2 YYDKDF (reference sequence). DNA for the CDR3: TGTGCCACCAGCAAAGATAGCGGGGGGTACTCCTACGAGCAGTACTTC. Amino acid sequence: CATSKDSGGYSYEQYF. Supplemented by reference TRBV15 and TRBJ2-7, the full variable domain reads DAMVIQNPRYQVTQFGKPVTLSCSQTLNHNVMYWYQQKSSQAPKLLFHYYDKDFNNEADTPDNFQSRRPNTSFCFLDIRSPGLGDTAMYLCATSKDSGGYSYEQYFGPGTRLTVT.

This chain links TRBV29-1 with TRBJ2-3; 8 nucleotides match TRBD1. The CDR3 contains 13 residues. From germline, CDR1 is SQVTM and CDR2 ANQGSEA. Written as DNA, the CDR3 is TGCAGTTTCGCCGGACAGGGACCAGATACGCAGTATTTT. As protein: CSFAGQGPDTQYF.

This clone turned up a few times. CDR3 region: CASRRDREEQPQHF. The DNA of the CDR3 is TGTGCCAGCAGGAGAGACAGGGAGGAACAGCCCCAGCATTTT. The rearrangement links TRBV2 to TRBJ1-5; 7 bases agree with TRBD1. This CDR3 region has 14 residues. The germline gives CDR1 SNHLY, CDR2 FYNNEI. Trimming at V came to 6 bases and at J to 7 bases, leaving 9 bases not matched to a gene.

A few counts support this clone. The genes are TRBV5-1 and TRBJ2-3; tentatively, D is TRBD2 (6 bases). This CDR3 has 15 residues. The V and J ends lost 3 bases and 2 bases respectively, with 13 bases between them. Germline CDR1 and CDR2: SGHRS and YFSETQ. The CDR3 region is CASSSGDVPTDTQYF. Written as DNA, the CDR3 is TGCGCCAGCAGCTCGGGGGATGTTCCCACAGATACGCAGTATTTT.

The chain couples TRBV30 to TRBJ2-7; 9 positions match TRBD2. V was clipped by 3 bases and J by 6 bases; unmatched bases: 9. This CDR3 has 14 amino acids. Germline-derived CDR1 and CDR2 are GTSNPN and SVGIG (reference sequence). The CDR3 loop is CAWRPGGGAGEQYF. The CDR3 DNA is TGTGCCTGGAGGCCTGGCGGGGGGGCTGGCGAGCAGTACTTC. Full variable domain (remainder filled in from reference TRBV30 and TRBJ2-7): SQTIHQWPATLVQPVGSPLSLECTVEGTSNPNLYWYRQAAGRGLQLLFYSVGIGQISSEVPQNLSASRPQDRQFILSSKKLLLSDSGFYLCAWRPGGGAGEQYFGPGTRLTVT.